This is a list of T cell receptor beta chains from one sample in a study of blood T cell repertoires in COVID-19. The repertoire was sequenced with immunoSEQ multiplex PCR; TCRdb's copy has only in-frame clones and lacks some. This table holds under 250,000 clones, over 75% found once. The sequenced sample consisted of PBMCs or T cells enriched from blood (not recorded which). These receptors came from a woman between 50 and 59 years old with acute COVID-19. The CDR3 runs from the conserved cysteine through the conserved F or W. Fields, in order: D gene, V gene, clone size, CDR3 protein. The D gene is left open where the match is weak. Size is stated for part of the rows, as once, few or many counts, or as a class when the clone is expanded.

>.|TRBV6-5|.
CASSYRTAAGELFF
>.|TRBV2|.
CASSESGQYNQPQHF
>TRBD2|TRBV11-1|.
CASRSTSGTTDTQYF
>TRBD1|TRBV14|.
CASSQFRTGGYGYTF
>.|TRBV10-3|once
CAISGGQGDNSPLHF
>TRBD2|TRBV24-1|.
CATSDRTSGGAGYTDTQYF
>.|TRBV6-5|once
CASFSRNTEAFF
>TRBD1|TRBV3-1/TRBV3-2|.
CATSGGAHEQYF
>TRBD1|TRBV5-1|.
CASSRDRLNEKLFF
>.|TRBV5-4|.
CASSLAWGGPNTEAFF